This TCR beta chain is drawn from a study of shared clonotypes between healthy human individuals. Overall study results and limits: Generation probabilities were higher for clonotypes shared across all four sorted-subset donors than for unshared ones.

Terminally differentiated effector memory CD45RA+ cells were excluded from the naive CD8 cells, which were CD45RO-negative and positively selected for CCR7. The study drew all its donors from Caucasian adults living in Nashville, Tennessee. Using immunoSEQ multiplex PCR, the repertoire was profiled, and TCRdb retains in-frame clones only, with some absent. This table has around 2,100,000 clones, approximately 94% appearing once. A remark on this clone: Its cognate antigen is unknown.

CDR1 LNHDA and CDR2 SQIVND come from the germline V gene (reference sequence). V lost 1 base to trimming and J lost 2 bases; unmatched junction nucleotides: 10. The CDR3 has 18 residues. Input material: naive CD8+ T cells sorted from blood. The rearrangement links TRBV19 to TRBJ1-2; TRBD1 matches at 10 bases. The sequence was obtained from a man aged 18 to 30 in good health. CDR3 coding DNA: TGTGCCAGTAGTATAGGGACAGGGGGATTAGGCGAGAACTATGGCTACACCTTC. Its translation: CASSIGTGGLGENYGYTF.